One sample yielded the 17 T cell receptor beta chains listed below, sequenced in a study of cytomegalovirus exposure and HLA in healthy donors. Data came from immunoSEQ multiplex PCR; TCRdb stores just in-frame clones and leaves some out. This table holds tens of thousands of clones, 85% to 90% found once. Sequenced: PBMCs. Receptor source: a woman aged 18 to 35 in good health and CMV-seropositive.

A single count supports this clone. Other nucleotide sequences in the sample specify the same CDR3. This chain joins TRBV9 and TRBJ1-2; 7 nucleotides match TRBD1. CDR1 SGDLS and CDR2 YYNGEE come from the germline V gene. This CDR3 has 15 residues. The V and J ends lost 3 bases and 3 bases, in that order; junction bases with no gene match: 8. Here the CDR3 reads CASSARDSSYYGYTF. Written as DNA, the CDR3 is TGTGCCAGCAGCGCGCGGGACAGCTCATACTATGGCTACACCTTC.

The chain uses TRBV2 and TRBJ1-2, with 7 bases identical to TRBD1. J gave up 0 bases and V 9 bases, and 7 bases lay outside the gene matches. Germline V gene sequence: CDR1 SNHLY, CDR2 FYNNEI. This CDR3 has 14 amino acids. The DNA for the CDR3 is TGTGCCAGTGTAACCGGGACAGCTAACTATGGCTACACCTTC. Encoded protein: CASVTGTANYGYTF.

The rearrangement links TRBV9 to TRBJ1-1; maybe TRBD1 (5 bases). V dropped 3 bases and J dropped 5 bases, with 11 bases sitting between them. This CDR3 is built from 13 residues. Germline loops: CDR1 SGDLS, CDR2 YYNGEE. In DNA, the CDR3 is TGTGCCAGCAGCGGAGGAGGGGTAACTGAAGCTTTCTTT. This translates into CASSGGGVTEAFF.

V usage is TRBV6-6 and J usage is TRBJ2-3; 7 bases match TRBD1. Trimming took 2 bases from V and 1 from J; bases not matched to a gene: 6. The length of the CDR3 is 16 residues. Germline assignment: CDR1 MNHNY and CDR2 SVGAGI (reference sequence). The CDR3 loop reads CASSYPKGAGTDTQYF. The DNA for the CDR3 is TGTGCCAGCAGTTACCCAAAGGGGGCGGGCACAGATACGCAGTATTTT.

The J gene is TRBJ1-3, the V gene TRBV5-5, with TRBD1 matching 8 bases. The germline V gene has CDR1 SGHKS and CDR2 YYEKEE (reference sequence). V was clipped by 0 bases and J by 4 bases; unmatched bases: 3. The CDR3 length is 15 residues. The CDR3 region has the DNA TGTGCCAGCAGCTTGGTGACAGGGGACGGAAACACCATATATTTT. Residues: CASSLVTGDGNTIYF.

As DNA, the CDR3 is TGTGCCAGCAGCCAAGATCTCGACAGGGGGATCTACGAGCAGTACTTC. It yields the protein CASSQDLDRGIYEQYF. The genes are TRBV4-2 and TRBJ2-7; the match to TRBD1 covers 9 bases. The junction had 6 bases not matched to a gene; V was cut back by 0 bases and J by 3 bases. CDR3 length equals 16 residues. Germline V CDR1 and CDR2: LGHNA, YNFKEQ.

The CDR3 region is CASSYGTGLYEQYF. For the CDR3, the DNA is TGTGCCAGCAGCTACGGGACAGGACTCTACGAGCAGTACTTC. The chain recombines TRBV11-2 with TRBJ2-7; 8 nucleotides align to TRBD1. The CDR3 loop spans 14 amino acids. Germline CDR1 SGHAT, CDR2 FQNNGV. V lost 4 bases, J lost 3 bases, and 5 bases stayed unmatched.

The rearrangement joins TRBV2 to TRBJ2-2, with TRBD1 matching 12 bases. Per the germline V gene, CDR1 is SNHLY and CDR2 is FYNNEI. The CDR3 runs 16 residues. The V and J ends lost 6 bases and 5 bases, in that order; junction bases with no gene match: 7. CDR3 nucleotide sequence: TGTGCCAGCAGCCCCCGGGACAGGGGGCAGACCGGGGAGCTGTTTTTT. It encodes CASSPRDRGQTGELFF.

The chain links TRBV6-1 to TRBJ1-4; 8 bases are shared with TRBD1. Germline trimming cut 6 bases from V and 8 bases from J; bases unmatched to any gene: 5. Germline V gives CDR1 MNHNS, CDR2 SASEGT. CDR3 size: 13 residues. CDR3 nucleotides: TGTGCCAGCAGGCCGGGACAGGACGAAAAACTGTTTTTT. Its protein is CASRPGQDEKLFF.

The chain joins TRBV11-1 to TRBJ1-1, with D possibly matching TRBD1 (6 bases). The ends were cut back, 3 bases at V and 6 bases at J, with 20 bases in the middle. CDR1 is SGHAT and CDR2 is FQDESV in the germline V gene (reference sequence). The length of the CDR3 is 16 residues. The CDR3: CASSFPLQGFQAEAFF. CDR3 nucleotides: TGTGCCAGCAGCTTCCCATTACAGGGTTTTCAAGCTGAAGCTTTCTTT.

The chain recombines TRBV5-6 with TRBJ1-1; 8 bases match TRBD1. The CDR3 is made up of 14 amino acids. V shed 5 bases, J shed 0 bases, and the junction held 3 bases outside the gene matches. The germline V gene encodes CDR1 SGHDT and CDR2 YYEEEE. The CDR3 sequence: CASRVDRVNTEAFF. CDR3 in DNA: TGTGCCAGCAGGGTGGACAGGGTGAACACTGAAGCTTTCTTT.

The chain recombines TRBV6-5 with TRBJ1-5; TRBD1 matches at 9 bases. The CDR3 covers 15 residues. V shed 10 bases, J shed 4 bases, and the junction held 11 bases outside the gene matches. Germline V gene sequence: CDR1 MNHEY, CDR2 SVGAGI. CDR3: CATKLGQGMNQPQHF. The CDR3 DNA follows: TGTGCCACCAAGCTGGGACAGGGTATGAATCAGCCCCAGCATTTT.

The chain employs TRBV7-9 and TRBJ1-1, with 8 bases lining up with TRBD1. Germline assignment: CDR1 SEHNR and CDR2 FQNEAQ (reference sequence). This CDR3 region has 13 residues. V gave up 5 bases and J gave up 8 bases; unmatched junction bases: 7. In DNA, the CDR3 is TGTGCCAGCAGCCAGAGTGGACAGGGCGAAGCTTTCTTT. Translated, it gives CASSQSGQGEAFF.

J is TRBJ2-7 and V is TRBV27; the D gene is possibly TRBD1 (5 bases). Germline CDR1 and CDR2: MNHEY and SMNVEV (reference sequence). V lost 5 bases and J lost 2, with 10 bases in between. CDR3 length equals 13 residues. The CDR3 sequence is CASSRGYPYEQYF. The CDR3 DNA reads TGTGCCAGCAGTAGGGGATACCCCTACGAGCAGTACTTC.

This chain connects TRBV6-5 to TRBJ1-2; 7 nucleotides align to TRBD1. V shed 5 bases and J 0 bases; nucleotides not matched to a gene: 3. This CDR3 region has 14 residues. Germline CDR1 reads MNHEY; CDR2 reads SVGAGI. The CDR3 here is CASSGTGANYGYTF. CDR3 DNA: TGTGCCAGCAGTGGAACAGGGGCTAACTATGGCTACACCTTC.

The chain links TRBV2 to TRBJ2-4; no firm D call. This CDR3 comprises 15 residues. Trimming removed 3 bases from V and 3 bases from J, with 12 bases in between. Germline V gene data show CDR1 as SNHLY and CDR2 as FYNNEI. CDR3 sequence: CASSDVLIVKNIQYF. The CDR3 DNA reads TGTGCCAGCAGTGACGTGCTGATAGTCAAAAACATTCAGTACTTC.

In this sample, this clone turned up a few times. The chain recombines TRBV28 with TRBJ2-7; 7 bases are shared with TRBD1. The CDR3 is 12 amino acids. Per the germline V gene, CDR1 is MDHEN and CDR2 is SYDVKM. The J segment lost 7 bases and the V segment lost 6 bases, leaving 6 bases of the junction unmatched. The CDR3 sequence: CASRKTGQEQYF. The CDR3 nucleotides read TGTGCCAGCAGGAAGACAGGGCAAGAGCAGTACTTC.